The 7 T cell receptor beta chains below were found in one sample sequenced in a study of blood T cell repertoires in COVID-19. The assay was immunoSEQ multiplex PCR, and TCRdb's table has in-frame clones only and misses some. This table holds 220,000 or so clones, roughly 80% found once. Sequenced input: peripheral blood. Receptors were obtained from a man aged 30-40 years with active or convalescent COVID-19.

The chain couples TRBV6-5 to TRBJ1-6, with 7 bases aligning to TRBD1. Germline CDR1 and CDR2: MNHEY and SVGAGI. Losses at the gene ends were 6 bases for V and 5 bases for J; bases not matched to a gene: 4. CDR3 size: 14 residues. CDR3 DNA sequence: TGTGCCAGCAGGGGGGGACAGAATAATTCACCCCTCCACTTT. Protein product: CASRGGQNNSPLHF.

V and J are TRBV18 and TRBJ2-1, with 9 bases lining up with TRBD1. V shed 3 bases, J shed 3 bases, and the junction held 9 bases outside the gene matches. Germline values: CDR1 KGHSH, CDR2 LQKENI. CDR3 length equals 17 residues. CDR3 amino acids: CASSPVSGTGLYNEQFF. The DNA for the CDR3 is TGTGCCAGCTCACCTGTCAGCGGGACAGGGCTCTACAATGAGCAGTTCTTC.

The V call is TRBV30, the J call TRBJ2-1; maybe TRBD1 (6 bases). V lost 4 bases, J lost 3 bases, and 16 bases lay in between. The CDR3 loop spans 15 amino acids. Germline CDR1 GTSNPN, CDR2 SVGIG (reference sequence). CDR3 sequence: CAWTMTGSFYNEQFF. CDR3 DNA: TGTGCCTGGACCATGACAGGTTCCTTCTACAATGAGCAGTTCTTC.

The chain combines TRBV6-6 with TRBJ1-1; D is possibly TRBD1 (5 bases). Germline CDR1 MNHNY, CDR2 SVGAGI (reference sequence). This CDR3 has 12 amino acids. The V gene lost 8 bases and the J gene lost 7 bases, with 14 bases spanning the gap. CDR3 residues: CASLAGQGEAFF. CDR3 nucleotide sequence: TGTGCCAGCTTGGCAGGGCAGGGTGAAGCTTTCTTT.

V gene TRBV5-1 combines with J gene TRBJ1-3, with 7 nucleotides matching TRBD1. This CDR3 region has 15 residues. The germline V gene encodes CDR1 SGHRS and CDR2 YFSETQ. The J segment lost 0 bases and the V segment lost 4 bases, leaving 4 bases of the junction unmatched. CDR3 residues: CASSLPGGSGNTIYF. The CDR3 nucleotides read TGCGCCAGCAGCCTACCAGGGGGCTCTGGAAACACCATATATTTT.

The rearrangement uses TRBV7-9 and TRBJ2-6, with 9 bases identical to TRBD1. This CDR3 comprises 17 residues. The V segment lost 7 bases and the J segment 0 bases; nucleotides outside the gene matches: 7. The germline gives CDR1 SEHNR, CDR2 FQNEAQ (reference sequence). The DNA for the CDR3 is TGTGCCAGCAACCACAGGGGGCGAAGCTCTGGGGCCAACGTCCTGACTTTC. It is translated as CASNHRGRSSGANVLTF.

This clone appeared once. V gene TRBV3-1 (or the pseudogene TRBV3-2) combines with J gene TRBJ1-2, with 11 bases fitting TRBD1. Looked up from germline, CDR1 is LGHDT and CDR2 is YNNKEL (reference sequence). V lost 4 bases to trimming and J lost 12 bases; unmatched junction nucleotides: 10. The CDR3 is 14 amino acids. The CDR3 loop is CASSLKGGQGAHTF. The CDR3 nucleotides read TGTGCCAGCAGCCTAAAGGGTGGACAGGGGGCACACACCTTC.